The entry below gives a single TCR beta chain sequence along with its context. Antigen unknown. This sample was taken from a study of spatial heterogeneity in lung cancer. Study summary: Any follow-up PBMC samples that were available went on to be sequenced, and the median time to follow-up was around two years after resection. Mean representation of each unique TCR and UMI combination in the raw reads exceeded 9.5 occurrences.

Study-level results: The study found ubiquitous expanded tumor TCRs in blood more at resection than follow-up.

Noted time point: blood at routine non-recurrence follow-up after resection. Unsorted tumor, nontumor lung tissue or cryopreserved PBMC supplied the whole RNA. TCRdb re-called the 5' RACE reads through MiXCR, storing one row per CDR3 protein. This sample has roughly 110,000 distinct CDR3 sequences, with approximately 10% found just once. The V end lost 4 bases, the J end lost 9 bases, and 7 bases lay between the germline ends. CDR1 is SQVTM, CDR2 ANQGSEA, per germline. The CDR3 contains 11 residues. The receptor was derived from a female donor with early-stage non-small cell lung cancer. V and J are TRBV29-1 and TRBJ2-6; D gene unclear. Material: PBMCs, obtained at follow-up. The CDR3 is CSVATYNVLTF. The CDR3 nucleotides read TGCAGCGTTGCCACATACAACGTCCTGACTTTC.